A selection of T cell receptor beta chains follows, all from one sample in a study of T cells after yellow fever vaccination. TCRdb ran MiXCR on the 5' RACE reads and lists one entry per CDR3 protein. Here the sample spans fewer than 350,000 distinct CDR3 sequences, approximately 4.5% being singletons. The source was PBMCs, collected 15 days after the yellow fever booster vaccination. These receptors were collected from a man younger than 30 who received the YFV17D yellow fever vaccine. The CDR3 runs from the conserved cysteine through the conserved F or W. A D gene is named only where the DNA matches it firmly. Clone size is shown for a subset of rows, as once, few, many or a class of expanded clone.

v_call: TRBV7-9
j_call: TRBJ2-5
clone_size: many
d_call: -
cdr3_aa: CASSLAFRGRETQYF
cdr3_nt: TGTGCCAGCAGCTTAGCTTTTCGGGGAAGAGAGACCCAGTACTTC

v_call: TRBV5-1
j_call: TRBJ1-1
clone_size: -
d_call: TRBD1
cdr3_aa: CASSGTGAPTEAFF
cdr3_nt: TGCGCCAGCAGCGGCACAGGGGCGCCCACTGAAGCTTTCTTT

v_call: TRBV7-2
j_call: TRBJ2-3
clone_size: -
d_call: -
cdr3_aa: CASSFAPVGADTQYF
cdr3_nt: TGTGCCAGCAGCTTTGCTCCGGTGGGTGCAGATACGCAGTATTTT

v_call: TRBV4-3
j_call: TRBJ2-3
clone_size: few
d_call: -
cdr3_aa: CASSQEGYGGLTDTQYF
cdr3_nt: TGCGCCAGCAGCCAAGAAGGGTACGGGGGCCTCACAGATACGCAGTATTTT

v_call: TRBV6-6
j_call: TRBJ2-3
clone_size: few
d_call: -
cdr3_aa: CASPNGPGEPLRTDTQYF
cdr3_nt: TGTGCCAGCCCTAACGGGCCAGGTGAACCTCTTCGGACAGATACGCAGTATTTT

v_call: TRBV5-1
j_call: TRBJ1-2
clone_size: -
d_call: TRBD1
cdr3_aa: CASSPLYSMTGNYGYTF
cdr3_nt: TGCGCCAGCAGCCCCCTCTACTCAATGACAGGGAACTATGGCTACACCTTC

v_call: TRBV9
j_call: TRBJ1-6
clone_size: -
d_call: TRBD1
cdr3_aa: CASQGGGTGDNSPLHF
cdr3_nt: TGTGCCAGTCAAGGGGGGGGGACAGGGGATAATTCACCCCTCCACTTT

v_call: TRBV10-3
j_call: TRBJ1-2
clone_size: many
d_call: -
cdr3_aa: CAINREGYGYTF
cdr3_nt: TGTGCCATCAACCGGGAAGGCTATGGCTACACCTTC

v_call: TRBV6-6
j_call: TRBJ1-6
clone_size: -
d_call: -
cdr3_aa: CASSSSTYSPLHF
cdr3_nt: TGTGCCAGCAGTTCCTCTACGTATTCACCCCTCCACTTT

v_call: TRBV7-2
j_call: TRBJ2-5
clone_size: -
d_call: -
cdr3_aa: CASSLGTAQETQYF
cdr3_nt: TGTGCCAGCAGCTTAGGGACAGCGCAAGAGACCCAGTACTTC

v_call: TRBV6-2/TRBV6-3
j_call: TRBJ2-5
clone_size: -
d_call: -
cdr3_aa: CASSSGSREETQYF
cdr3_nt: TGTGCCAGCAGCTCTGGTTCCAGGGAAGAGACCCAGTACTTC

v_call: TRBV7-2
j_call: TRBJ1-5
clone_size: -
d_call: -
cdr3_aa: CASSQSLFSNQPQHF
cdr3_nt: TGTGCCAGCAGCCAATCCCTATTTAGCAATCAGCCCCAGCATTTT

v_call: TRBV7-9
j_call: TRBJ2-5
clone_size: many
d_call: -
cdr3_aa: CASSPSGETQYF
cdr3_nt: TGTGCCAGCAGCCCGAGTGGGGAGACCCAGTACTTC

v_call: TRBV5-1
j_call: TRBJ2-6
clone_size: -
d_call: -
cdr3_aa: CASSLRQNSGANVLTF
cdr3_nt: TGCGCCAGCAGCCTACGACAGAACTCTGGGGCCAACGTCCTGACTTTC

v_call: TRBV5-6
j_call: TRBJ2-2
clone_size: few
d_call: -
cdr3_aa: CASSGQGPHPTGELFF
cdr3_nt: TGTGCCAGCAGCGGCCAGGGACCGCATCCCACCGGGGAGCTGTTTTTT

v_call: TRBV7-6
j_call: TRBJ2-3
clone_size: many
d_call: -
cdr3_aa: CASSSTGDTQYF
cdr3_nt: TGTGCCAGCAGCTCGACGGGAGATACGCAGTATTTT

v_call: TRBV12-3/TRBV12-4
j_call: TRBJ1-1
clone_size: few
d_call: -
cdr3_aa: CASSFREGNTEAFF
cdr3_nt: TGTGCCAGCAGTTTTAGAGAGGGGAACACTGAAGCTTTCTTT

v_call: TRBV11-3
j_call: TRBJ2-2
clone_size: few
d_call: TRBD2
cdr3_aa: CASSSRLAGPGELFF
cdr3_nt: TGTGCCAGCAGCTCTCGACTAGCGGGACCCGGGGAGCTGTTTTTT

v_call: TRBV7-6
j_call: TRBJ1-3
clone_size: -
d_call: -
cdr3_aa: CASSLEQAVYSGNTIYF
cdr3_nt: TGTGCCAGCAGCTTAGAGCAAGCAGTCTACTCTGGAAACACCATATATTTT

v_call: TRBV20-1
j_call: TRBJ2-3
clone_size: -
d_call: -
cdr3_aa: CSAPGTDTQYF
cdr3_nt: TGCAGCGCTCCAGGCACAGATACGCAGTATTTT

v_call: TRBV30
j_call: TRBJ2-7
clone_size: few
d_call: -
cdr3_aa: CAWSAGEYEQYF
cdr3_nt: TGTGCCTGGAGTGCAGGGGAGTACGAGCAGTACTTC

v_call: TRBV5-1
j_call: TRBJ2-3
clone_size: many
d_call: -
cdr3_aa: CASSLVLGFTDTQYF
cdr3_nt: TGCGCCAGCAGCTTGGTACTGGGGTTCACAGATACGCAGTATTTT

v_call: TRBV12-3/TRBV12-4
j_call: TRBJ2-3
clone_size: many
d_call: -
cdr3_aa: CASSQDYNTDTQYF
cdr3_nt: TGTGCCAGCAGTCAAGACTATAACACAGATACGCAGTATTTT

v_call: TRBV20-1
j_call: TRBJ1-1
clone_size: few
d_call: TRBD1
cdr3_aa: CSARVQTGDTEAFF
cdr3_nt: TGCAGTGCTAGAGTTCAAACAGGGGACACTGAAGCTTTCTTT

v_call: TRBV4-3
j_call: TRBJ2-2
clone_size: -
d_call: TRBD2
cdr3_aa: CASSQDVLAGDTNTGELFF
cdr3_nt: TGCGCCAGCAGCCAAGATGTACTAGCGGGGGACACGAACACCGGGGAGCTGTTTTTT

v_call: TRBV6-2/TRBV6-3
j_call: TRBJ2-2
clone_size: many
d_call: -
cdr3_aa: CASSYGRPGLNTGELFF
cdr3_nt: TGTGCCAGCAGTTACGGGCGTCCCGGGCTGAACACCGGGGAGCTGTTTTTT

v_call: TRBV2
j_call: TRBJ1-5
clone_size: -
d_call: TRBD1
cdr3_aa: CASRLQGINSQPQHF
cdr3_nt: TGTGCCAGCAGGCTACAGGGGATCAACAGTCAGCCCCAGCATTTT

v_call: TRBV7-2
j_call: TRBJ2-7
clone_size: few
d_call: TRBD1
cdr3_aa: CATKTGGTYEQYF
cdr3_nt: TGTGCCACCAAGACAGGGGGGACCTACGAGCAGTACTTC

v_call: TRBV19
j_call: TRBJ1-5
clone_size: -
d_call: -
cdr3_aa: CASSIDVRDQPQHF
cdr3_nt: TGTGCCAGTAGTATAGATGTGAGGGATCAGCCCCAGCATTTT

v_call: TRBV2
j_call: TRBJ1-2
clone_size: many
d_call: -
cdr3_aa: CASSEGGYGYTF
cdr3_nt: TGTGCCAGCAGTGAGGGGGGATATGGCTACACCTTC

v_call: TRBV7-6
j_call: TRBJ2-7
clone_size: -
d_call: -
cdr3_aa: CASSLGSGPSYEQYF
cdr3_nt: TGTGCCAGCAGCTTAGGATCAGGGCCTTCCTACGAGCAGTACTTC

v_call: TRBV12-3/TRBV12-4
j_call: TRBJ1-6
clone_size: many
d_call: -
cdr3_aa: CASKRREVFNSPLHF
cdr3_nt: TGTGCCAGCAAACGCAGGGAAGTGTTTAATTCACCCCTCCACTTT

v_call: TRBV6-2/TRBV6-3
j_call: TRBJ2-1
clone_size: few
d_call: -
cdr3_aa: CASSLITGRSYNEQFF
cdr3_nt: TGTGCCAGCAGTCTCATTACCGGACGGTCCTACAATGAGCAGTTCTTC

v_call: TRBV4-1
j_call: TRBJ1-6
clone_size: many
d_call: -
cdr3_aa: CASSQEVESPLHF
cdr3_nt: TGCGCCAGCAGCCAAGAGGTGGAGTCACCCCTCCACTTT

v_call: TRBV20-1
j_call: TRBJ1-2
clone_size: many
d_call: TRBD1
cdr3_aa: CSARDSRTGEGYTF
cdr3_nt: TGCAGTGCTAGAGATTCCAGGACAGGGGAAGGCTACACCTTC

v_call: TRBV7-2
j_call: TRBJ1-2
clone_size: once
d_call: -
cdr3_aa: CASGPWNKASHYGYTF
cdr3_nt: TGTGCCAGCGGCCCCTGGAATAAGGCTTCGCACTATGGCTACACCTTC

v_call: TRBV7-2
j_call: TRBJ2-4
clone_size: many
d_call: -
cdr3_aa: CASSSIARRRDIQYF
cdr3_nt: TGTGCCAGCAGTTCCATAGCCAGGCGGCGGGACATTCAGTACTTC

v_call: TRBV4-1
j_call: TRBJ2-1
clone_size: few
d_call: TRBD1
cdr3_aa: CASWGQGENNEQFF
cdr3_nt: TGCGCCAGCTGGGGACAGGGCGAGAACAATGAGCAGTTCTTC

v_call: TRBV7-9
j_call: TRBJ2-3
clone_size: few
d_call: -
cdr3_aa: CASSLGRVFGTQITDTQYF
cdr3_nt: TGTGCCAGCAGCTTAGGCAGGGTTTTCGGGACTCAGATCACAGATACGCAGTATTTT

v_call: TRBV6-6
j_call: TRBJ1-2
clone_size: few
d_call: -
cdr3_aa: CASSYYGYTF
cdr3_nt: TGTGCCAGCTCATATTATGGCTACACCTTC

v_call: TRBV2
j_call: TRBJ1-5
clone_size: few
d_call: TRBD1
cdr3_aa: CASWQDRGYFSNQPQHF
cdr3_nt: TGTGCCAGCTGGCAGGACAGGGGTTATTTTAGCAATCAGCCCCAGCATTTT

v_call: TRBV7-8
j_call: TRBJ2-5
clone_size: many
d_call: -
cdr3_aa: CASSRPGAKETQYF
cdr3_nt: TGTGCCAGCAGCCGACCCGGGGCCAAAGAGACCCAGTACTTC

v_call: TRBV18
j_call: TRBJ1-4
clone_size: many
d_call: -
cdr3_aa: CASSPPGRGNEKLFF
cdr3_nt: TGTGCCAGCTCACCTCCGGGTCGCGGAAATGAAAAACTGTTTTTT